This T cell receptor beta chain stems from a study of persistence of HIV-infected CD4 T cells. General study results and limits: Degenerate expanded CDR3beta sequences were enriched among CMV- and Gag-responding cells.

The stimulus was an HIV-1 Gag 15-mer peptide pool, about 1 ug/peptide/mL. Memory cells lacking CD40L and CD69 with high CD45RO were sorted. Sequencing used immunoSEQ version 4 in survey mode. Sequenced by immunoSEQ multiplex PCR; TCRdb stores in-frame clones only, minus some. Of about 35,000 clones listed, around 85% are singletons. The CDR3 has 13 amino acids. Trimming cost V 1 base and J 9 bases, with 10 bases left between them. Germline V gene data show CDR1 as SEHNR and CDR2 as FQNEAQ (reference sequence). This clone was observed a few times. The antigen is not known. The source of this sequence is an adult with HIV. The donor label of this sample is uncertain. The sequenced sample was cultured CD4+ T cells from PBMCs, obtained from a patient who received antiretroviral therapy. The gene calls are TRBV7-9 and TRBJ2-1, with a possible D match to TRBD2 (5 bases). This CDR3 reads CASSLVPGFEQFF. The CDR3 region has the DNA TGTGCCAGCAGCTTAGTTCCGGGGTTTGAGCAGTTCTTC.